Each of the 7 T cell receptor beta chains below was sequenced from the same sample in a study of identical twins. TCRdb recomputed calls from the 5' RACE reads with MiXCR, one row per CDR3 protein. The table includes about 890,000 distinct CDR3 sequences, approximately 13% detected once. This same sample was also part of a study on yellow fever vaccine responses in identical twins.

The sample consisted of PBMCs. These receptors were taken from a woman aged 18-29 years in good health.

This clonotype occurred a few times. J is TRBJ2-7 and V is TRBV12-3 or TRBV12-4; the D gene could be TRBD1 or TRBD2 (6 bases each). CDR3 length equals 15 residues. V lost 3 bases to trimming and J lost 2 bases, with 14 bases between them. CDR3 region: CASSLGPRDTYEQYF. CDR3 nucleotide sequence: TGTGCCAGCAGTTTGGGACCGCGGGACACCTACGAGCAGTACTTC.

CDR3 bases: TGTGCCACCAGCAGAGAGAGAGCGGGACCTCGGGGAGAGCAGTTCTTC. This gives the protein CATSRERAGPRGEQFF. The rearrangement uses TRBV15 and TRBJ2-1, with TRBD2 identical over 7 bases. Germline CDR1 reads LNHNV; CDR2 reads YYDKDF (reference sequence). V was pared by 0 bases and J by 10 bases, with 12 bases of the junction left unmatched. The CDR3 contains 16 residues.

The genes are TRBV27 and TRBJ2-3; TRBD2 aligns across 8 bases. J lost 1 base, V lost 6 bases, and 0 bases had no gene match. This CDR3 comprises 13 residues. Germline V gives CDR1 MNHEY, CDR2 SMNVEV (reference sequence). This CDR3 is CASRGLGTDTQYF. CDR3 DNA sequence: TGTGCCAGCAGGGGACTAGGCACAGATACGCAGTATTTT.

The rearrangement joins TRBV28 to TRBJ2-1, with 8 bases that match TRBD2. The germline gives CDR1 MDHEN, CDR2 SYDVKM. This CDR3 contains 15 residues. V dropped 4 bases and J dropped 6; count of bases not matched to a gene: 8. CDR3: CASSSAGTRPNEQFF. Here the CDR3 DNA reads TGTGCCAGCAGTTCAGCCGGGACTAGACCCAATGAGCAGTTCTTC.

This chain joins TRBV27 and TRBJ2-1; tentatively, D is TRBD1 or TRBD2 (5 bases each). In germline, CDR1 is MNHEY, CDR2 SMNVEV (reference sequence). The CDR3 is 11 amino acids. The V end lost 9 bases, the J end lost 8 bases, and 11 bases lay between the germline ends. CDR3 in DNA: TGTGCCAGTACTAGGGGAGATGAGCAGTTCTTC. Amino acid sequence: CASTRGDEQFF.

This chain connects TRBV5-6 to TRBJ2-5; D uncertain. Deletions cut 0 bases from V and 4 bases from J, with 4 bases between. The CDR3 sequence is 12 residues long. Germline values: CDR1 SGHDT, CDR2 YYEEEE. CDR3 sequence reads: CASSLAAETQYF. The CDR3 DNA reads as TGTGCCAGCAGCTTGGCCGCAGAGACCCAGTACTTC. Filled out from reference TRBV5-6 and TRBJ2-5, the complete variable domain reads DAGVTQSPTHLIKTRGQQVTLRCSPKSGHDTVSWYQQALGQGPQFIFQYYEEEERQRGNFPDRFSGHQFPNYSSELNVNALLLGDSALYLCASSLAAETQYFGPGTRLLVL.

This clonotype appeared a few times. The CDR3: CASRLGQYNSPLHF. The DNA of the CDR3 is TGTGCCAGCAGACTAGGACAGTATAATTCACCCCTCCACTTT. The J gene is TRBJ1-6, the V gene TRBV6-1, with D perhaps TRBD1 (6 bases). The germline V gene encodes CDR1 MNHNS and CDR2 SASEGT. CDR3 length equals 14 residues. With 6 bases removed from V and 4 bases from J, the gap between germline ends came to 10 bases.